What follows are 32 T cell receptor beta chains derived from one specimen sequenced in a study of circulating and synovial CD4+ cells in juvenile arthritis. The table came from immunoSEQ multiplex PCR; TCRdb's copy has only in-frame clones and leaves some out. The data contain about 32,000 clones, over 85% of them singletons. Sequencing was performed on CD4+ T cells from blood. These receptors were obtained from a human donor with juvenile idiopathic arthritis.

This clone was found once. This rearrangement joins TRBV6-1 to TRBJ2-2; 9 nucleotides match TRBD2. V shed 2 bases, J shed 1 base, and the junction held 2 bases outside the gene matches. CDR3 size: 16 residues. Germline V gene data show CDR1 as MNHNS and CDR2 as SASEGT. This chain's CDR3 is CASSERAGGNTGELFF. CDR3 DNA: TGTGCCAGCAGTGAACGAGCGGGGGGGAACACCGGGGAGCTGTTTTTT.

The V and J genes are TRBV4-1 and TRBJ1-1; unclear D gene. The germline gives CDR1 MGHRA, CDR2 YSYEKL. The V and J ends lost 3 bases and 9 bases respectively, with 8 bases between them. The CDR3 loop spans 11 amino acids. The CDR3 nucleotides read TGCGCCAGCAGCCATTACAGTAAAGCTTTCTTT. This gives the protein CASSHYSKAFF.

The chain has TRBV2 and TRBJ2-1; 8 bases agree with TRBD1. The CDR3 extends over 15 amino acids. V was pared by 4 bases and J by 2 bases, with 4 bases of the junction left unmatched. Germline V gene lookup returns CDR1 SNHLY and CDR2 FYNNEI. CDR3 sequence reads: CASSAGQGPYNEQFF. The CDR3 bases are TGTGCCAGCAGTGCCGGACAGGGCCCCTACAATGAGCAGTTCTTC.

The chain recombines TRBV5-4 with TRBJ2-5; the D gene is possibly TRBD1 (6 bases). The V gene lost 3 bases and the J gene lost 1 base, with 10 bases spanning the gap. This CDR3 has 14 amino acids. The germline V gene encodes CDR1 SGHNT and CDR2 YYREEE (reference sequence). CDR3 in amino acids: CASSSQGPQETQYF. The DNA for the CDR3 is TGTGCCAGCAGCTCTCAGGGGCCCCAAGAGACCCAGTACTTC.

The chain joins TRBV25-1 to TRBJ1-6; D remains ambiguous. The germline gives CDR1 MGHDK, CDR2 SYGVNS. V gave up 4 bases and J gave up 9 bases, with 16 bases separating them. CDR3 length: 15 residues. DNA of the CDR3: TGTGCCAGCAGTGTCTCGGGTCTTCAATTTTCACCCCTCCACTTT. Encoded protein: CASSVSGLQFSPLHF.

The gene calls are TRBV10-1 and TRBJ2-7; weak D call: TRBD2 (5 bases). CDR3 length equals 15 residues. Trimming removed 8 bases from V and 2 bases from J, with 19 bases in between. CDR1 is WNHNN, CDR2 SYGVQD, per germline (reference sequence). The chain's CDR3 is CASAGLSLLAYEQYF. CDR3 coding DNA: TGCGCCAGCGCAGGACTTAGCCTACTTGCCTACGAGCAGTACTTC.

V is TRBV6-5 and J is TRBJ1-5; D remains unclear. From germline, CDR1 is MNHEY and CDR2 SVGAGI. Trimming took 10 bases from V and 0 from J, leaving 13 bases between them. The CDR3 extends over 14 amino acids. Here the CDR3 DNA reads TGTGCCACCCGGACTCTCTATAGCAATCAGCCCCAGCATTTT. This sequence encodes CATRTLYSNQPQHF.

The chain combines TRBV6-1 with TRBJ2-1; 9 bases align to TRBD2. CDR1 MNHNS and CDR2 SASEGT come from the germline V gene. Trimming cost V 4 bases and J 6 bases; bases outside gene matches: 7. CDR3 size: 15 residues. The CDR3 DNA sequence: TGTGCCAGCAGTGTTTTTGCTAGCGGGATCAATGAGCAGTTCTTC. Translated: CASSVFASGINEQFF.

This clone appeared a few times. V usage is TRBV9 and J usage is TRBJ2-3, with TRBD2 identical over 7 bases. After removal of 2 bases from V and 2 bases from J, the junction contained 5 bases not matched to a gene. The CDR3 consists of 15 residues. CDR1 is SGDLS and CDR2 is YYNGEE in the germline V gene. CDR3 nucleotides: TGTGCCAGCAGCGTGAGCGGGACCCTCACAGATACGCAGTATTTT. This sequence encodes CASSVSGTLTDTQYF.

This rearrangement joins TRBV9 to TRBJ2-5, with TRBD2 matching over 10 bases. The J segment lost 5 bases and the V segment lost 0 bases, leaving 13 bases of the junction unmatched. The CDR3 contains 18 residues. In germline, CDR1 is SGDLS, CDR2 YYNGEE. CDR3 DNA sequence: TGTGCCAGCAGCGTAGAAGAGTCAGGAGCGGGAGGGTATGAGACCCAGTACTTC. Protein: CASSVEESGAGGYETQYF.

A few counts support this clone. The chain couples TRBV7-6 to TRBJ2-2, with a weak D call TRBD1 (5 bases). The CDR3 has 15 amino acids. Trimming cost V 0 bases and J 7 bases, with 12 bases left between them. The V gene's germline CDR1 is SGHVS and CDR2 FNYEAQ. The CDR3 DNA reads as TGTGCCAGCAGCTTAGCCCCAGGGCTGAACGGGGAGCTGTTTTTT. Amino acid sequence: CASSLAPGLNGELFF.

The chain has TRBV27 and TRBJ2-1; 10 bases map to TRBD2. This CDR3 is 19 amino acids long. Germline V gene data show CDR1 as MNHEY and CDR2 as SMNVEV (reference sequence). J lost 3 bases, V lost 0 bases, and 11 bases had no gene match. The CDR3 DNA reads TGTGCCAGCAGTTTATCTGGTTCCCGACTAGCGGGCAGCTACAATGAGCAGTTCTTC. Translation: CASSLSGSRLAGSYNEQFF.

The CDR3: CASSLRVETGYSGANVLTF. As DNA, the CDR3 is TGTGCCAGCAGTTTAAGAGTAGAGACGGGGTACTCTGGGGCCAACGTCCTGACTTTC. The gene calls are TRBV28 and TRBJ2-6; a possible D gene is TRBD2 (5 bases). Germline V lookup: CDR1 MDHEN, CDR2 SYDVKM. V dropped 2 bases and J dropped 0 bases, with 17 bases sitting between them. The length of the CDR3 is 19 residues.

The V and J genes are TRBV14 and TRBJ2-5; TRBD2 agrees at 11 bases. The germline V gene encodes CDR1 SGHDN and CDR2 FVKESK. The length of the CDR3 is 17 residues. Trimming cost V 4 bases and J 1 base; bases outside gene matches: 8. The CDR3 spells CASSPPRLAGRQETQYF. CDR3 in DNA: TGTGCCAGCAGCCCCCCCCGACTAGCGGGGCGCCAAGAGACCCAGTACTTC.

This chain connects TRBV30 to TRBJ1-2; TRBD1 agrees at 9 bases. The CDR3 sequence is 15 residues long. V gave up 2 bases and J gave up 6 bases; unmatched junction bases: 10. In germline, CDR1 is GTSNPN, CDR2 SVGIG (reference sequence). The CDR3 loop is CAWSSPHRGQDGYTF. In DNA form, the CDR3 reads TGTGCCTGGAGTTCACCCCACAGGGGGCAGGATGGCTACACCTTC.

This chain connects TRBV2 to TRBJ1-5, with D unclear. Germline values: CDR1 SNHLY, CDR2 FYNNEI. V was trimmed by 4 bases and J by 3 bases, leaving 7 bases between them. This CDR3 is 13 amino acids long. DNA of the CDR3: TGTGCCAGCAGTGCCGAGTCCAATCAGCCCCAGCATTTT. Its translation: CASSAESNQPQHF.

V gene TRBV6-5 combines with J gene TRBJ2-1, with 11 positions matching TRBD2. The V and J ends lost 4 bases and 2 bases, in that order; junction bases with no gene match: 4. Germline assignment: CDR1 MNHEY and CDR2 SVGAGI. This CDR3 has 16 amino acids. CDR3 protein: CASSFRTSGPYNEQFF. The CDR3 DNA reads TGTGCCAGCAGTTTCCGGACTAGCGGGCCCTACAATGAGCAGTTCTTC.

V usage is TRBV28 and J usage is TRBJ1-1, with D possibly TRBD1 on 6 matching bases. Germline loops: CDR1 MDHEN, CDR2 SYDVKM. The CDR3 is 16 residues long. Deletions cut 2 bases from V and 4 bases from J, with 17 bases between. The CDR3 DNA sequence: TGTGCCAGCAGTTTAATGGCAGCACTCAGGGGCACTGAAGCTTTCTTT. The encoded protein is CASSLMAALRGTEAFF. Full variable domain (remainder filled in from reference TRBV28 and TRBJ1-1): DVKVTQSSRYLVKRTGEKVFLECVQDMDHENMFWYRQDPGLGLRLIYFSYDVKMKEKGDIPEGYSVSREKKERFSLILESASTNQTSMYLCASSLMAALRGTEAFFGQGTRLTVV.

This chain links TRBV15 with TRBJ1-1; D unresolved. This CDR3 comprises 13 residues. The germline V gene encodes CDR1 LNHNV and CDR2 YYDKDF (reference sequence). V was pared by 1 base and J by 0 bases, with 3 bases between. CDR3 in DNA: TGTGCCACCAGCAGAGTTATGAACACTGAAGCTTTCTTT. Protein: CATSRVMNTEAFF. The full variable domain, its missing parts supplied by reference TRBV15 and TRBJ1-1, is DAMVIQNPRYQVTQFGKPVTLSCSQTLNHNVMYWYQQKSSQAPKLLFHYYDKDFNNEADTPDNFQSRRPNTSFCFLDIRSPGLGDTAMYLCATSRVMNTEAFFGQGTRLTVV.

The count of this clone is one. The V and J genes are TRBV6-4 and TRBJ2-2; D may be TRBD1 (5 bases). CDR3 length equals 14 residues. The ends were cut back, 6 bases at V and 2 bases at J, with 10 bases in the middle. Germline V lookup: CDR1 MRHNA, CDR2 SNTAGT. DNA for the CDR3: TGTGCCAGCAGGCTAGGACATAACACCGGGGAGCTGTTTTTT. Its translation: CASRLGHNTGELFF.

The count of this clone is one. The chain links TRBV2 to TRBJ2-1; 10 bases match TRBD2. This CDR3 contains 15 residues. CDR1 SNHLY and CDR2 FYNNEI come from the germline V gene. V dropped 0 bases and J dropped 7; count of bases not matched to a gene: 3. CDR3 sequence: CASSEALAGENEQFF. The CDR3 DNA reads TGTGCCAGCAGTGAAGCTCTAGCGGGGGAAAATGAGCAGTTCTTC.

The chain recombines TRBV5-8 with TRBJ2-1, with D possibly TRBD2 on 5 matching bases. With 3 bases removed from V and 5 bases from J, the gap between germline ends came to 15 bases. This CDR3 contains 15 residues. Germline V gives CDR1 SGHTS, CDR2 YDEGEE. The DNA of the CDR3 is TGTGCCAGCAGCTCCGGTGGGTGGGAGCACAATGAGCAGTTCTTC. Its translation is CASSSGGWEHNEQFF.

The V and J genes are TRBV7-8 and TRBJ1-6; possibly TRBD1 for D (5 bases). Germline V gene lookup returns CDR1 SGHVS and CDR2 FQNEAQ. This CDR3 contains 15 residues. The V end was cut by 2 bases, the J end by 7 bases, with 12 bases between. The CDR3 DNA sequence: TGTGCCAGCAGCTTACGAGACAGTCGAAATTCACCCCTCCACTTT. Protein: CASSLRDSRNSPLHF.

This clone was detected a few times. The chain joins TRBV6-5 to TRBJ2-7, with 13 bases matching TRBD2. This CDR3 is built from 15 residues. CDR1 is MNHEY, CDR2 SVGAGI, per germline. Germline trimming cut 5 bases from V and 4 bases from J; bases unmatched to any gene: 5. As DNA, the CDR3 is TGTGCCAGCAGTCGACCGGGACTAGCGGGATACGAGCAGTACTTC. Amino acids: CASSRPGLAGYEQYF.

This chain joins TRBV2 and TRBJ1-4; a possible D gene is TRBD1 (6 bases). The ends were cut back, 6 bases at V and 7 bases at J, with 12 bases in the middle. Germline values: CDR1 SNHLY, CDR2 FYNNEI. This CDR3 spans 13 amino acids. In nucleotides, the CDR3 is TGTGCCAGCAGCTCGACAGGACTTGAAAAACTGTTTTTT. Amino acids: CASSSTGLEKLFF.

The chain joins TRBV15 to TRBJ2-5, with TRBD2 matching 7 bases. V was pared by 1 base and J by 5 bases, with 7 bases of the junction left unmatched. This CDR3 has 15 residues. Germline CDR1 LNHNV, CDR2 YYDKDF (reference sequence). CDR3 sequence (DNA): TGTGCCACCAGCAGAGGATCGCTGGGGGGGGAGACCCAGTACTTC. Protein: CATSRGSLGGETQYF.

The CDR3 spells CASSLGRPNTEAFF. In nucleotides, the CDR3 is TGTGCCAGCAGTTTAGGCAGGCCGAACACTGAAGCTTTCTTT. The rearrangement links TRBV28 to TRBJ1-1, with D uncertain. Germline values: CDR1 MDHEN, CDR2 SYDVKM. This CDR3 region has 14 residues. V shed 2 bases and J shed 1 base, with 8 bases lying between them.

The chain recombines TRBV2 with TRBJ1-1; D ambiguous. V lost 5 bases, J lost 1 base, and 8 bases lay in between. The CDR3 extends over 13 amino acids. Germline assignment: CDR1 SNHLY and CDR2 FYNNEI. CDR3 protein: CASSKFRNTEAFF. The CDR3 nucleotides read TGTGCCAGCAGTAAGTTCAGGAACACTGAAGCTTTCTTT.

This rearrangement joins TRBV6-1 to TRBJ1-5, with a tentative D call TRBD1 (6 bases). Trimming stripped 5 bases from V and 5 bases from J, with 10 bases between. The CDR3 covers 13 residues. Germline V gene data show CDR1 as MNHNS and CDR2 as SASEGT. Here the CDR3 DNA reads TGTGCCAGCAGTTCACAGGGAGATCAGCCCCAGCATTTT. Its protein is CASSSQGDQPQHF.

The gene calls are TRBV11-1 and TRBJ2-7; the D gene is possibly TRBD1 (5 bases). V dropped 1 base and J dropped 5 bases, with 15 bases sitting between them. CDR1 and CDR2 (germline): SGHAT, FQDESV (reference sequence). This CDR3 region has 15 residues. The CDR3 region is CASSLEQGGVDEQYF. DNA for the CDR3: TGTGCCAGCAGCTTAGAGCAGGGTGGAGTTGACGAGCAGTACTTC.

The rearrangement links TRBV28 to TRBJ2-7; TRBD2 is a possible D gene (6 bases). This CDR3 comprises 15 residues. V was pared by 7 bases and J by 0 bases, with 16 bases between. Germline V gives CDR1 MDHEN, CDR2 SYDVKM. The DNA for the CDR3 is TGTGCCAGCAAGCTCAGCGGGTTCTTCTCCTACGAGCAGTACTTC. Translated: CASKLSGFFSYEQYF.

The V gene is TRBV16, the J gene TRBJ2-1; 7 nucleotides align to TRBD2. Germline CDR1 KGHSY, CDR2 FQNENV. V trimming: 4 bases; J trimming: 12 bases; junction bases outside the gene matches: 9. The CDR3 totals 13 residues. The CDR3, as DNA: TGTGCCAGCAGCCCCGACCGGGGGGTTGGGCAGTTCTTC. This sequence encodes CASSPDRGVGQFF. Full variable domain (rest looked up from reference TRBV16 and TRBJ2-1): GEEVAQTPKHLVRGEGQKAKLYCAPIKGHSYVFWYQQVLKNEFKFLISFQNENVFDETGMPKERFSAKCLPNSPCSLEIQATKLEDSAVYFCASSPDRGVGQFFGPGTRLTVL.